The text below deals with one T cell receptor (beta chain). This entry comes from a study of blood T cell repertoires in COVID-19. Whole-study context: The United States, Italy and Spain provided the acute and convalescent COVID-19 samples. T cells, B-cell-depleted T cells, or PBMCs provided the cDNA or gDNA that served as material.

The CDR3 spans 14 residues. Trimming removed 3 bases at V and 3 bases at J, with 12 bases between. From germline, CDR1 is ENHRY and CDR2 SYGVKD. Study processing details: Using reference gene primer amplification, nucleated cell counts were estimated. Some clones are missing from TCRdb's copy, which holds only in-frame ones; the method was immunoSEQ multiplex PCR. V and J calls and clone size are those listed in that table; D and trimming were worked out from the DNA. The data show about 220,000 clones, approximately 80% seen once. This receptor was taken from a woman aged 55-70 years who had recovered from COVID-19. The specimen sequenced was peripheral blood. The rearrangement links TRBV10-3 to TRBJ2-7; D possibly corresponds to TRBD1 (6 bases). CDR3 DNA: TGTGCCATCAGTGATGGGACACGTAACTACGAGCAGTACTTC. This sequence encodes CAISDGTRNYEQYF.